The 20 T cell receptor beta chains presented below share a single source sample, sequenced in a study of T cells in tumors after PD-1 blockade. Assay: immunoSEQ multiplex PCR; the TCRdb copy retains only in-frame clones and omits some. The sample records 35,000 or so clones, around 80% being singletons. Sequenced material: PBMCs, taken before anti-PD-1 treatment. These receptors originate from a human donor with basal cell carcinoma.

This rearrangement joins TRBV7-3 to TRBJ2-3; TRBD2 agrees at 14 bases. Germline V gene data show CDR1 as SGHTA and CDR2 as FQGTGA. This CDR3 is 16 amino acids long. The V segment lost 4 bases and the J segment 3 bases; nucleotides outside the gene matches: 3. DNA of the CDR3: TGTGCCAGCAGCTCAGGACTAGCGGGGGGAACAGATACGCAGTATTTT. Amino acids: CASSSGLAGGTDTQYF.

CDR3 in amino acids: CASSQAGTSGVEQFF. In DNA form, the CDR3 reads TGTGCCAGCAGCCAAGCGGGGACTAGCGGGGTTGAGCAGTTCTTC. The chain joins TRBV4-2 to TRBJ2-1, with 13 bases matching TRBD2. V lost 1 base, J lost 9 bases, and 3 bases stayed unmatched. Per the germline V gene, CDR1 is LGHNA and CDR2 is YNFKEQ. CDR3 length: 15 residues.

The genes are TRBV2 and TRBJ1-1; D unresolved. The CDR3 is 15 residues long. Germline loops: CDR1 SNHLY, CDR2 FYNNEI. V lost 5 bases, J lost 2 bases, and 15 bases lay in between. This CDR3 reads CASSPIWGANTEAFF. The CDR3 DNA is TGTGCCAGCAGTCCGATCTGGGGTGCTAACACTGAAGCTTTCTTT. The whole variable domain, remainder taken from reference TRBV2 and TRBJ1-1, is EPEVTQTPSHQVTQMGQEVILRCVPISNHLYFYWYRQILGQKVEFLVSFYNNEISEKSEIFDDQFSVERPDGSNFTLKIRSTKLEDSAMYFCASSPIWGANTEAFFGQGTRLTVV.

The chain couples TRBV3-1 (or the pseudogene TRBV3-2) to TRBJ1-4, with 10 bases fitting TRBD1. The germline V gene has CDR1 LGHDT and CDR2 YNNKEL (reference sequence). This CDR3 comprises 14 residues. V was clipped by 3 bases and J by 9 bases; unmatched bases: 4. CDR3 nucleotide sequence: TGTGCCAGCAGCCAGACAGGGGGCAGACAAAAACTGTTTTTT. Translation gives CASSQTGGRQKLFF.

This chain uses TRBV6-2 or TRBV6-3 with TRBJ2-3, with 15 bases aligning to TRBD2. This CDR3 comprises 20 residues. Trimming took 2 bases from V and 2 from J; bases not matched to a gene: 11. Per the germline V gene, CDR1 is MNHEY and CDR2 is SVGEGT. CDR3 sequence reads: CASSYLTGLAGGLNTDTQYF. The CDR3 bases are TGTGCCAGCAGTTACCTAACCGGACTAGCGGGGGGGCTGAACACAGATACGCAGTATTTT.

The rearrangement joins TRBV24-1 to TRBJ2-2, with a tentative D call TRBD1 (6 bases). The CDR3 consists of 17 residues. Germline CDR1 and CDR2: KGHDR and SFDVKD. V lost 6 bases and J 1 base, leaving 17 bases between the germline ends. The CDR3 here is CATSMRDQTGNTGELFF. In nucleotides, the CDR3 is TGTGCCACCAGTATGCGCGACCAGACAGGGAACACCGGGGAGCTGTTTTTT.

The chain has TRBV7-2 and TRBJ1-1; D perhaps matches TRBD1 (6 bases). V lost 8 bases, J lost 8 bases, and 24 bases lay in between. The germline CDR1 and CDR2 sequences are SGHTA and FQGNSA. This CDR3 has 15 amino acids. In DNA, the CDR3 is TGTGCCAGCTTACCGTCGGGGGGGGCCCTTCGGGAAGCTTTCTTT. As protein: CASLPSGGALREAFF.

This chain uses TRBV30 with TRBJ1-2, with 8 bases lining up with TRBD1. Germline V gene data show CDR1 as GTSNPN and CDR2 as SVGIG (reference sequence). The CDR3 totals 15 residues. With 3 bases clipped from V and 1 base from J, the junction kept 7 bases outside the gene matches. The CDR3 here is CAWSRTGSGNYGYTF. CDR3 coding DNA: TGTGCCTGGAGCCGGACAGGGTCGGGTAACTATGGCTACACCTTC.

The chain uses TRBV5-4 and TRBJ1-1, with a weak D call TRBD1 (5 bases). Trimming cost V 2 bases and J 0 bases, with 11 bases left between them. The CDR3 has 15 amino acids. Germline CDR1 reads SGHNT; CDR2 reads YYREEE (reference sequence). The CDR3 DNA follows: TGTGCCAGCAGCTTAATGAGGGGCATGAACACTGAAGCTTTCTTT. Amino acids: CASSLMRGMNTEAFF.

The chain is built from TRBV19 and TRBJ1-2; TRBD1 matches at 9 bases. Germline V lookup: CDR1 LNHDA, CDR2 SQIVND (reference sequence). The V gene end was trimmed by 6 bases and the J gene end by 7 bases; junction bases not matched to a gene: 21. The CDR3 is 18 residues long. Here the CDR3 DNA reads TGTGCCAGTAGCGTCGCTCCGGGACAGGGATTTGTCACGAGTGGCTACACCTTC. It encodes CASSVAPGQGFVTSGYTF.

The J gene is TRBJ2-1, the V gene TRBV14; weak D call: TRBD2 (6 bases). Germline V gene lookup returns CDR1 SGHDN and CDR2 FVKESK. The CDR3 contains 15 residues. The V and J ends lost 4 bases and 2 bases respectively, with 12 bases between them. CDR3 in DNA: TGTGCCAGCAGCCCTGGAGTAGCGGCCTACAATGAGCAGTTCTTC. Translated: CASSPGVAAYNEQFF.

The table lists this clone with a few counts. The chain recombines TRBV23-1 with TRBJ2-7; TRBD1 agrees at 7 bases. TRBV23-1 is flagged as an ORF with uncertain function. V shed 2 bases, J shed 1 base, and the junction held 14 bases outside the gene matches. The CDR3 spans 18 residues. The CDR3 DNA reads as TGCGCCAGCAGTCAACGAGAGGGGGCGACAGGTGGGTCCTACGAGCAGTACTTC. As protein: CASSQREGATGGSYEQYF.

The rearrangement joins TRBV3-1 (or the pseudogene TRBV3-2) to TRBJ2-6; no clear D gene. There are 15 residues in the CDR3. Germline V CDR1 and CDR2: LGHDT, YNNKEL (reference sequence). V lost 4 bases to trimming and J lost 0 bases, with 7 bases between them. The CDR3 sequence is CASSLRNSGANVLTF. CDR3 nucleotide sequence: TGTGCCAGCAGCCTACGCAACTCTGGGGCCAACGTCCTGACTTTC.

The chain links TRBV11-3 to TRBJ2-1, with 8 bases that match TRBD1. The CDR3 runs 14 residues. The germline V gene has CDR1 SGHNT and CDR2 YENEEA. The junction had 4 bases not matched to a gene; V was cut back by 5 bases and J by 4 bases. CDR3 DNA sequence: TGTGCCAGCAGCCAAGGACAGGGATACAATGAGCAGTTCTTC. Translated, it gives CASSQGQGYNEQFF. Based on the CDR3 plus reference TRBV11-3 and TRBJ2-1, the full variable domain is EAGVVQSPRYKIIEKKQPVAFWCNPISGHNTLYWYLQNLGQGPELLIRYENEEAVDDSQLPKDRFSAERLKGVDSTLKIQPAELGDSAVYLCASSQGQGYNEQFFGPGTRLTVL.

This clone occurred once. The J gene is TRBJ2-1, the V gene TRBV21-1; the D call in the table, TRBD1, was not verified against the DNA. TRBV21-1 is flagged as a pseudogene. CDR3 length equals 17 residues. The CDR3, as DNA: TGTGCCAGCCGAACCGGACAGGGGGAAGAGGGCTATAATGAGCAGTTCTTC. It specifies CASRTGQGEEGYNEQFF.

This chain links TRBV7-2 with TRBJ2-7; D uncertain. The CDR3 runs to 13 residues. The V and J ends lost 3 bases and 2 bases respectively, with 8 bases between them. Germline CDR1 reads SGHTA; CDR2 reads FQGNSA. CDR3 residues: CASSFRATYEQYF. CDR3 sequence (DNA): TGTGCCAGCAGCTTTAGGGCTACCTACGAGCAGTACTTC.

Here the CDR3 DNA reads TGTGCCTGGAGTGTACGACGGGGGGTTGCGATTCGGAACTATGGCTACACCTTC. It yields the protein CAWSVRRGVAIRNYGYTF. J is TRBJ1-2 and V is TRBV30, with a weak D call TRBD1 (5 bases). V was pared by 0 bases and J by 2 bases, with 22 bases between. The V gene's germline CDR1 is GTSNPN and CDR2 SVGIG (reference sequence). CDR3 length: 18 amino acids.

The chain joins TRBV4-3 to TRBJ2-7; the match to TRBD2 covers 10 bases. The CDR3 has 15 amino acids. With 1 base clipped from V and 1 base from J, the junction kept 1 base outside the gene matches. CDR1 is LGHNA, CDR2 YSLEER, per germline. The CDR3 protein is CASSQVAGGSYEQYF. In nucleotides, the CDR3 is TGCGCCAGCAGCCAAGTAGCGGGAGGTTCCTACGAGCAGTACTTC.

The V and J genes are TRBV19 and TRBJ1-1; D remains ambiguous. Per germline, CDR1 LNHDA and CDR2 SQIVND (reference sequence). This CDR3 comprises 14 residues. The germline V and J ends were trimmed by 5 bases and 5 bases, with 15 bases remaining between them. The DNA for the CDR3 is TGTGCCAGTAGTTGGGGTCCCGGCGGGACTGAAGCTTTCTTT. It specifies CASSWGPGGTEAFF.

The gene calls are TRBV19 and TRBJ1-6; D is uncertain. The V end was cut by 8 bases, the J end by 5 bases, with 7 bases between. Germline V gene data show CDR1 as LNHDA and CDR2 as SQIVND (reference sequence). The CDR3 extends over 12 amino acids. The CDR3 DNA reads as TGTGCCAGTGATTCGAATAATTCACCCCTCCACTTT. Protein sequence: CASDSNNSPLHF.